This T cell receptor (beta chain) originates from a study of T-cell reconstitution after alpha-beta-depleted transplantation in children. A library of TCRbeta sequences, prepared with unique molecular identifiers, was generated. TCRdb re-called the PCR reads with MiXCR, one entry per CDR3 protein. The table records approximately 520,000 distinct CDR3 sequences, about 31% of them present only once. The sequences come from PBMCs from the stem cell graft donor, collected from the stem cell graft. This TCR was sampled from a human donor who donated a stem cell graft to a child with aplastic anemia.

CDR3 sequence (DNA): TGTGCCAGCAGCTTAGCAGAGCGCCGCACAGTATACAATGAGCAGTTCTTC. This gives the protein CASSLAERRTVYNEQFF. The V and J genes are TRBV7-8 and TRBJ2-1, with D unresolved. The CDR3 spans 17 residues. V lost 0 bases and J 4 bases, leaving 16 bases between the germline ends. Looked up from germline, CDR1 is SGHVS and CDR2 is FQNEAQ.